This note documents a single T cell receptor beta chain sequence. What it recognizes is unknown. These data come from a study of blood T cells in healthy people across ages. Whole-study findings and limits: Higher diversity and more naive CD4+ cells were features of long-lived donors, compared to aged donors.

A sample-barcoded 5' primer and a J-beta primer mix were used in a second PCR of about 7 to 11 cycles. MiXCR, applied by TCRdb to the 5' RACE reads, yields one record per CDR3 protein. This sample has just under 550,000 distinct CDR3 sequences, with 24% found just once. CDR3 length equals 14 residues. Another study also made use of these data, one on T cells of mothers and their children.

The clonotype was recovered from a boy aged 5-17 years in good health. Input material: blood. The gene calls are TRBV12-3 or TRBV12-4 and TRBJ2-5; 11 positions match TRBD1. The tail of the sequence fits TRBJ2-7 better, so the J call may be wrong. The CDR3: CASRGDRGYYEQYF. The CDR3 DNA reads TGTGCCAGCAGGGGGGACAGGGGGTACTACGAGCAGTACTTC.